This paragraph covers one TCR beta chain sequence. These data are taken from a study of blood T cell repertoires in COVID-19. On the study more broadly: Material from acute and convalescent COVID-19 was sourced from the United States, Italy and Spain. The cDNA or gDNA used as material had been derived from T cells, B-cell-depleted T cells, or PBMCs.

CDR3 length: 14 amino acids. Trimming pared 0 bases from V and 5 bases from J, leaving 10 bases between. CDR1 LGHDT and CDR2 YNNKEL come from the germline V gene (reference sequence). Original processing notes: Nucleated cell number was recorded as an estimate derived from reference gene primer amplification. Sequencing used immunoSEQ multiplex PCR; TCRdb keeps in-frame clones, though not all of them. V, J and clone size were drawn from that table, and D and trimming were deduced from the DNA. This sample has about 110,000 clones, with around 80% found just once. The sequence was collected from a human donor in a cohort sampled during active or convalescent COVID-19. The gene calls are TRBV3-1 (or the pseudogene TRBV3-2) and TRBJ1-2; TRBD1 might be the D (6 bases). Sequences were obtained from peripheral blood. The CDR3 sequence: CASSQEGAAYGYTF. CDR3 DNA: TGTGCCAGCAGCCAAGAGGGGGCAGCATATGGCTACACCTTC.